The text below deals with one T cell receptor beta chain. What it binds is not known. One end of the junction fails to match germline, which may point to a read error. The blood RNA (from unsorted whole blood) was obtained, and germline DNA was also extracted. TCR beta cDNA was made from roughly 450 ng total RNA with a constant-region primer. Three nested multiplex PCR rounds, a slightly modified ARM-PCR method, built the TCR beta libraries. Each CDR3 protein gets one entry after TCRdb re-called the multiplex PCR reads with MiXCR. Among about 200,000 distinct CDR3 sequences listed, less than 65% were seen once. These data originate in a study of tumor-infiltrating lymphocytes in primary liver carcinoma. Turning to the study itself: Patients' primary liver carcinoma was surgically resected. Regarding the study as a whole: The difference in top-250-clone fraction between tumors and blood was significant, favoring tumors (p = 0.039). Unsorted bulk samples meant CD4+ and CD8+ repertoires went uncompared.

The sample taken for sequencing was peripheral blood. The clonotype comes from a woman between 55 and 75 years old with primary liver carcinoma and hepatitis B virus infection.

The CDR3 DNA follows: TGTGCCAGCAGCTTGACTAGTGTGGTCTACGAGCGGTACTTC. This encodes CASSLTSVVYERYF. The genes are TRBV11-2 and TRBJ2-7, with a tentative D call TRBD2 (6 bases). The germline V gene encodes CDR1 SGHAT and CDR2 FQNNGV. The CDR3 is made up of 14 amino acids.